One sample yielded the 20 T cell receptor beta chains listed below, sequenced in a study of long-term antiretroviral therapy in people with HIV. The assay used was immunoSEQ (version v3.0), run at survey level. The table came from immunoSEQ multiplex PCR; TCRdb's copy has only in-frame clones and leaves some out. The sample consists of approximately 30,000 clones, around 82% of them appearing once. The specimen was unsorted PBMCs, collected 3 years after starting antiretroviral therapy. Every receptor here comes from a man aged 35 to 55 with HIV.

This clone was detected only a few times. This chain uses TRBV29-1 with TRBJ1-1, with D unresolved. The CDR3 extends over 11 amino acids. Germline CDR1 reads SQVTM; CDR2 reads ANQGSEA. Deletions cut 3 bases from V and 11 bases from J, with 13 bases between. CDR3 region: CSVEDFRRAFF. The CDR3 nucleotides read TGCAGCGTTGAGGATTTTCGTAGGGCTTTCTTT.

This chain's CDR3 is CASSLGGGGGNQPQHF. The CDR3 DNA is TGCGCCAGCAGCTTGGGGGGAGGGGGTGGCAATCAGCCCCAGCATTTT. The genes are TRBV5-1 and TRBJ1-5; D perhaps matches TRBD1 (6 bases). The CDR3 contains 16 residues. Germline values: CDR1 SGHRS, CDR2 YFSETQ. V dropped 0 bases and J dropped 2 bases, with 12 bases sitting between them.

The genes are TRBV7-3 and TRBJ2-2; 7 bases are a match to TRBD1. There are 14 residues in the CDR3. The V segment lost 5 bases and the J segment 6 bases; nucleotides outside the gene matches: 6. The V gene's germline CDR1 is SGHTA and CDR2 FQGTGA. CDR3 sequence (DNA): TGTGCCAGCAGCCCTGACAGGGCAGCCGGGGAGCTGTTTTTT. It codes for CASSPDRAAGELFF.

The gene calls are TRBV5-1 and TRBJ2-1, with 7 bases fitting TRBD2. V trimming: 4 bases; J trimming: 6 bases; junction bases outside the gene matches: 13. CDR3 size: 16 residues. Germline CDR1 and CDR2: SGHRS and YFSETQ. The CDR3, as DNA: TGCGCCAGCAGCCCGGTTCCGGGAGGAGGTACCAATGAGCAGTTCTTC. Protein sequence: CASSPVPGGGTNEQFF. Based on the CDR3 plus reference TRBV5-1 and TRBJ2-1, the full variable domain is KAGVTQTPRYLIKTRGQQVTLSCSPISGHRSVSWYQQTPGQGLQFLFEYFSETQRNKGNFPGRFSGRQFSNSRSEMNVSTLELGDSALYLCASSPVPGGGTNEQFFGPGTRLTVL.

The chain is built from TRBV27 and TRBJ1-2; no clear D gene. The CDR3 runs 15 residues. V dropped 3 bases and J dropped 6 bases, with 17 bases sitting between them. The V gene's germline CDR1 is MNHEY and CDR2 SMNVEV (reference sequence). This chain's CDR3 is CASSFLPRSTNGYTF. The CDR3 DNA sequence: TGTGCCAGCAGTTTCTTACCCCGGTCGACTAATGGCTACACCTTC.

This clone was recorded only once. This chain links TRBV28 with TRBJ1-1, with D possibly TRBD1 on 5 matching bases. Trimming left V 1 base short and J 4 bases short, with 19 bases between. The CDR3 is 17 residues long. Looked up from germline, CDR1 is MDHEN and CDR2 is SYDVKM. The CDR3 DNA follows: TGTGCCAGCAGTTTATTGGGGGGGTCCAGCTACACCACTGAAGCTTTCTTT. This gives the protein CASSLLGGSSYTTEAFF.

This sequence joins TRBV4-1 and TRBJ1-4; 7 bases agree with TRBD1. CDR1 is MGHRA and CDR2 is YSYEKL in the germline V gene. The CDR3 totals 15 residues. The V gene end was trimmed by 0 bases and the J gene end by 5 bases; junction bases not matched to a gene: 3. CDR3 protein: CASSQERGGNEKLFF. The DNA of the CDR3 is TGCGCCAGCAGCCAAGAGAGAGGGGGCAATGAAAAACTGTTTTTT.

This clone occurred a few times. CDR3 DNA: TGTGCCAGCAGCTACAGGGCCGGCGGGGAGCTGTTTTTT. It codes for CASSYRAGGELFF. The chain is built from TRBV14 and TRBJ2-2; tentatively, D is TRBD1 (6 bases). From germline, CDR1 is SGHDN and CDR2 FVKESK. The CDR3 sequence is 13 residues long. Trimming removed 5 bases at V and 7 bases at J, with 11 bases between.

V gene TRBV19 combines with J gene TRBJ1-4; TRBD1 matches 7 bases. CDR3 length equals 15 residues. The junction had 11 bases not matched to a gene; V was cut back by 8 bases and J by 5 bases. CDR1 is LNHDA and CDR2 is SQIVND in the germline V gene (reference sequence). The CDR3 nucleotides read TGTGCCAGTGGGGGGACAGTTCGTCTCAATGAAAAACTGTTTTTT. Amino acids: CASGGTVRLNEKLFF.

The chain is built from TRBV30 and TRBJ2-3; 8 positions agree with TRBD1. Per germline, CDR1 GTSNPN and CDR2 SVGIG (reference sequence). V lost 2 bases, J lost 6 bases, and 10 bases stayed unmatched. The CDR3 is 15 amino acids. CDR3 loop: CAWSFAGGLDDTQYF. In DNA form, the CDR3 reads TGTGCCTGGAGTTTCGCAGGGGGCTTGGACGATACGCAGTATTTT.

The J gene is TRBJ2-3, the V gene TRBV5-1; D is ambiguous. The CDR3 covers 18 residues. CDR1 SGHRS and CDR2 YFSETQ come from the germline V gene. Trimming left V 2 bases short and J 0 bases short, with 19 bases between. CDR3 loop: CASSFKAALSTSTDTQYF. CDR3 DNA sequence: TGCGCCAGCAGCTTCAAGGCGGCCTTATCAACTAGCACAGATACGCAGTATTTT.

This clone was seen once. The J gene is TRBJ2-7, the V gene TRBV5-5; D is unclear. This CDR3 comprises 15 residues. V was cut by 4 bases and J by 0 bases, with 14 bases left in between. Looked up from germline, CDR1 is SGHKS and CDR2 is YYEKEE (reference sequence). In DNA, the CDR3 is TGTGCCAGCAGCCCTACTACCCAAAGCTCCTACGAGCAGTACTTC. This codes for CASSPTTQSSYEQYF.

This chain uses TRBV5-6 with TRBJ2-2; no clear D gene. Per germline, CDR1 SGHDT and CDR2 YYEEEE. The CDR3 is 12 amino acids. The V end was cut by 4 bases, the J end by 7 bases, with 8 bases between. The chain's CDR3 is CASSLLGGELFF. CDR3 bases: TGTGCCAGCAGCCTGCTCGGCGGGGAGCTGTTTTTT.

This clone was found once. The chain couples TRBV2 to TRBJ2-3; D uncertain. The germline gives CDR1 SNHLY, CDR2 FYNNEI. The length of the CDR3 is 15 residues. V lost 2 bases and J lost 2, with 11 bases in between. This CDR3 reads CASSEPGDPTDTQYF. The CDR3 DNA reads as TGTGCCAGCAGTGAACCCGGAGACCCCACAGATACGCAGTATTTT.

V and J are TRBV11-2 and TRBJ2-5, with 9 positions matching TRBD2. From germline, CDR1 is SGHAT and CDR2 FQNNGV. There are 15 residues in the CDR3. V gave up 0 bases and J gave up 6 bases; unmatched junction bases: 5. CDR3: CASSLDPSGIKTQYF. CDR3 sequence (DNA): TGTGCCAGCAGCTTAGACCCTAGCGGGATAAAGACCCAGTACTTC.

The rearrangement joins TRBV7-8 to TRBJ2-1; 8 nucleotides match TRBD2. Trimming removed 2 bases from V and 2 bases from J; junction bases left unmatched: 8. Germline V gene lookup returns CDR1 SGHVS and CDR2 FQNEAQ. The CDR3 sequence is 17 residues long. The CDR3 DNA reads TGTGCCAGCAGCTTACGGGCTACGGGGGGGCCCTACAATGAGCAGTTCTTC. It encodes CASSLRATGGPYNEQFF.

The chain employs TRBV19 and TRBJ1-1; D gene uncertain. The V and J ends lost 10 bases and 5 bases respectively, with 11 bases between them. Germline CDR1 is LNHDA and CDR2 is SQIVND (reference sequence). This CDR3 has 11 residues. CDR3 sequence: CATAGSTEAFF. CDR3 nucleotide sequence: TGTGCCACCGCGGGGAGTACTGAAGCTTTCTTT.

This chain joins TRBV9 and TRBJ2-3; the D call may be TRBD1 or TRBD2 (6 bases each). The V gene lost 0 bases and the J gene lost 6 bases, with 17 bases spanning the gap. The CDR3 has 16 amino acids. Germline CDR1 is SGDLS and CDR2 is YYNGEE. The CDR3 nucleotides are TGTGCCAGCAGCGTAGGTCTCCCGGGGGCGTTTGATACGCAGTATTTT. This encodes CASSVGLPGAFDTQYF.

This clone turned up a few times. The chain employs TRBV6-5 and TRBJ1-1; D is unclear. The V and J ends lost 8 bases and 1 base respectively, with 5 bases between them. CDR1 and CDR2 from the germline V gene are MNHEY and SVGAGI. This CDR3 contains 11 residues. CDR3 in amino acids: CASGENTEAFF. The CDR3 DNA reads as TGTGCCAGCGGGGAGAACACTGAAGCTTTCTTT.

The chain carries TRBV19 and TRBJ1-5; 11 positions agree with TRBD1. Trimming removed 3 bases from V and 0 bases from J; junction bases left unmatched: 4. Germline V CDR1 and CDR2: LNHDA, SQIVND (reference sequence). This CDR3 comprises 17 residues. This CDR3 is CASSIRGQGASNQPQHF. CDR3 DNA sequence: TGTGCCAGTAGTATCAGAGGACAGGGGGCTAGCAATCAGCCCCAGCATTTT.